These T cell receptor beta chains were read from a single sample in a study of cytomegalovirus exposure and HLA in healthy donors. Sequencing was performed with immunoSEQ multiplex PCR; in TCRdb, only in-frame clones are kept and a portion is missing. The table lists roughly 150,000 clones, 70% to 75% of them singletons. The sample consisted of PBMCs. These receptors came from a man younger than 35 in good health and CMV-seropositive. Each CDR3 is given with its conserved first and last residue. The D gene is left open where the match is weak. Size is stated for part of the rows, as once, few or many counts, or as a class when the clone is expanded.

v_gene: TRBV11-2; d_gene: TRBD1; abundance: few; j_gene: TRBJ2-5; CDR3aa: CASSPSTGGAETQYF; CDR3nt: TGTGCCAGCAGCCCGTCGACAGGGGGCGCGGAGACCCAGTACTTC
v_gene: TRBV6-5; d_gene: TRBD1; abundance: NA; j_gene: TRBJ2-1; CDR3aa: CASSQGVSYNEQFF; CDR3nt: TGTGCCAGCAGCCAGGGGGTCAGCTACAATGAGCAGTTCTTC
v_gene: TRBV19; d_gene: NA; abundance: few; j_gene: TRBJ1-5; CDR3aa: CASSDRGQPQHF; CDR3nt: TGTGCCAGTAGTGACAGAGGACAGCCCCAGCATTTT
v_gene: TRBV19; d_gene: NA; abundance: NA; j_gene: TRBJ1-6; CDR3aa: CASSSPAGANYNSPLHF; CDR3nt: TGTGCCAGTAGTTCTCCGGCAGGGGCGAATTATAATTCACCCCTCCACTTT
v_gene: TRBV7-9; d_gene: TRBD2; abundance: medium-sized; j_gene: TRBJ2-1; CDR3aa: CASAGLAGGNEQFF; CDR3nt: TGTGCCAGCGCTGGGCTAGCGGGGGGCAATGAGCAGTTCTTC
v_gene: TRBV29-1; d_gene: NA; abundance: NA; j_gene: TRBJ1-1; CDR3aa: CSVEDWGGATEAFF; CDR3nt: TGCAGCGTTGAAGATTGGGGGGGGGCCACTGAAGCTTTCTTT
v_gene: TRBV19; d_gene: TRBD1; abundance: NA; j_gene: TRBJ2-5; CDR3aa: CATQGDSEETQYF; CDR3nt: TGTGCCACGCAGGGGGACAGTGAAGAGACCCAGTACTTC
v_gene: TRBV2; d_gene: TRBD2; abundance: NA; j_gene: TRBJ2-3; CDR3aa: CASSPGLAGSTDTQYF; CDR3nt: TGTGCCAGCAGCCCCGGACTAGCGGGGAGCACAGATACGCAGTATTTT
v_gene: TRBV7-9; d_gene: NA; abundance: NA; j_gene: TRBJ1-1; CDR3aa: CASSPRQDNTEAFF; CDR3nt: TGTGCCAGCAGCCCACGACAGGACAACACTGAAGCTTTCTTT
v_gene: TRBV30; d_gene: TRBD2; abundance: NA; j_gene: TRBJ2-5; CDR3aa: CAWSAGLAQKTQYF; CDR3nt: TGTGCCTGGAGTGCGGGACTAGCGCAGAAGACCCAGTACTTC
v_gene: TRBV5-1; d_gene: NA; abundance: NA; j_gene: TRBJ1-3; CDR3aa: CASSRGSSGNTIYF; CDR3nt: TGCGCCAGCAGCCGAGGTAGTTCTGGAAACACCATATATTTT
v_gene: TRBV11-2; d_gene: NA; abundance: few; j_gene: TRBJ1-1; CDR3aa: CASSLKEGMNTEAFF; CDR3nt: TGTGCCAGCAGCTTAAAGGAGGGGATGAACACTGAAGCTTTCTTT
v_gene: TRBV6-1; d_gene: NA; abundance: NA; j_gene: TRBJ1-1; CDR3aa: CASSAGITEAFF; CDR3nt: TGTGCCAGCAGTGCGGGGATAACTGAAGCTTTCTTT
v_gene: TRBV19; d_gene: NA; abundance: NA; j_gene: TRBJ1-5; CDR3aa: CASTTPNSNQPQHF; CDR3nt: TGTGCCAGTACCACTCCTAATAGCAATCAGCCCCAGCATTTT
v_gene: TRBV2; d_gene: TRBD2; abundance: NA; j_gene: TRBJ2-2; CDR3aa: CAASSGSGRVAGELFF; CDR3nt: TGTGCCGCATCCTCGGGGAGCGGGAGGGTGGCCGGGGAGCTGTTTTTT
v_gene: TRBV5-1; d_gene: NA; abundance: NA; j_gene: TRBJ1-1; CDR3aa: CASSLVSAEYLNTEAFF; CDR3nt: TGCGCCAGCAGCTTGGTATCGGCGGAATATCTGAACACTGAAGCTTTCTTT
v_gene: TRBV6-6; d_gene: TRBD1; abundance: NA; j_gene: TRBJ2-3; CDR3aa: CASSLTGSTDTQYF; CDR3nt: TGTGCCAGCAGCCTGACAGGGTCCACAGATACGCAGTATTTT
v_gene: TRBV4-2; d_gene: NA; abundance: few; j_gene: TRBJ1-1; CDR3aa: CASSPQDSSNTEAFF; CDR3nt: TGTGCCAGCAGCCCGCAGGACAGCTCGAACACTGAAGCTTTCTTT
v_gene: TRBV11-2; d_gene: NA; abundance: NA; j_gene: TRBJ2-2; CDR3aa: CASSLTPGGGELFF; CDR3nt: TGTGCCAGCAGCTTAACCCCCGGAGGCGGGGAGCTGTTTTTT
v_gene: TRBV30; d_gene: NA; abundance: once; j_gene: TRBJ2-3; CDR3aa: CACATVSSTDTQYF; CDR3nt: TGTGCCTGTGCCACTGTTTCTAGCACAGATACGCAGTATTTT
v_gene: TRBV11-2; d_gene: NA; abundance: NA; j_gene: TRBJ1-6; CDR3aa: CASSWAANSPLHF; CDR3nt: TGTGCCAGCAGCTGGGCAGCTAATTCACCCCTCCACTTT
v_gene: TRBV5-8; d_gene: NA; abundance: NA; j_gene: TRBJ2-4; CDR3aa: CASAGGVAKNIQYF; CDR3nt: TGTGCCAGCGCCGGGGGTGTAGCCAAAAACATTCAGTACTTC
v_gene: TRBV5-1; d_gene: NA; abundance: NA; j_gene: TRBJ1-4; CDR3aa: CASSLAGVGEKLFF; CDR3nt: TGCGCCAGCAGCTTGGCCGGGGTGGGTGAAAAACTGTTTTTT
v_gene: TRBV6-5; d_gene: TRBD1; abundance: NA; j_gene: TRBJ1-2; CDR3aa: CASSRTGGGYTF; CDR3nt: TGTGCCAGCAGTAGGACAGGGGGTGGCTACACCTTC
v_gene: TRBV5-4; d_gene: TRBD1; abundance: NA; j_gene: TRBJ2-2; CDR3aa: CASSPWTGGAGELFF; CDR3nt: TGTGCCAGCAGCCCGTGGACAGGTGGGGCGGGGGAGCTGTTTTTT
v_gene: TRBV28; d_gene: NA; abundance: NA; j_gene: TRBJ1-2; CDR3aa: CASSPRSILIGYTF; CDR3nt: TGTGCCAGCAGTCCTAGGTCCATTCTTATTGGCTACACCTTC
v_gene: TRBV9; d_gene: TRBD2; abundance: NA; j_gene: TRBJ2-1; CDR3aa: CASSTTSHNNEQFF; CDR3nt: TGTGCCAGCTCCACGACTAGCCACAACAATGAGCAGTTCTTC
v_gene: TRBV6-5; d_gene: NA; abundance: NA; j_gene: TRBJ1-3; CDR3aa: CASSRQAGPGNTIYF; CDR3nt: TGTGCCAGCAGTCGACAGGCTGGTCCTGGAAACACCATATATTTT
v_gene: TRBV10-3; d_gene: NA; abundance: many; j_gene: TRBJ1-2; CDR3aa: CAISESDDGNYGYTF; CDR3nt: TGTGCCATCAGTGAGTCCGACGACGGGAACTATGGCTACACCTTC
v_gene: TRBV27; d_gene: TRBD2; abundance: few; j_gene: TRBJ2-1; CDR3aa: CASSPLAGGLFDEQFF; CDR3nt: TGTGCCAGCAGCCCACTAGCGGGAGGGCTCTTCGATGAGCAGTTCTTC
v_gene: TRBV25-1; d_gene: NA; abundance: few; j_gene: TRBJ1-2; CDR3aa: CASSEGGNYGYTF; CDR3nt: TGTGCCAGCAGTGAAGGGGGCAACTATGGCTACACCTTC
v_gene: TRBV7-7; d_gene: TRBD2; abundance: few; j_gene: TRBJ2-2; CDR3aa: CASSLASGGNTGELFF; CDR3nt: TGTGCTAGCAGCTTAGCCAGCGGGGGGAACACCGGGGAGCTGTTTTTT
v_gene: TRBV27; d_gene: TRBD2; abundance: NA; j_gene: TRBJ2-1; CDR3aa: CASRRLAGGYNEQFF; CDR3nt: TGTGCCAGCAGACGACTAGCGGGAGGTTACAATGAGCAGTTCTTC
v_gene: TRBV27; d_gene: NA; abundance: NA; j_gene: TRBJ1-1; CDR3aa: CASSLSENTEAFF; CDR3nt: TGTGCCAGCAGTTTGTCAGAGAACACTGAAGCTTTCTTT
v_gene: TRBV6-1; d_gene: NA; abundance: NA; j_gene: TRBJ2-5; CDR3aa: CASSETETQYF; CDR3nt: TGTGCCAGCAGTGAGACTGAGACCCAGTACTTC
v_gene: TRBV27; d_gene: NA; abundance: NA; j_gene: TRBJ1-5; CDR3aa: CASSLESGSASNQPQHF; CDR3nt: TGTGCCAGCAGTTTAGAATCGGGGTCCGCCAGCAATCAGCCCCAGCATTTT
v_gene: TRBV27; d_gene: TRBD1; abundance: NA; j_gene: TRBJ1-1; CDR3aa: CASSLSRTGHTEAFF; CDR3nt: TGTGCCAGCAGTTTATCGAGGACAGGACACACTGAAGCTTTCTTT
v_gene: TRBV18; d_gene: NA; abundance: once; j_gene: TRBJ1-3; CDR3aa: CASSPLSDTGNTIYF; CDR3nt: TGTGCCAGCTCACCACTATCCGACACTGGAAACACCATATATTTT
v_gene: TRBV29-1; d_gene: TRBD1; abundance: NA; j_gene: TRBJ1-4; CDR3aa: CSAVTGEGEKLFF; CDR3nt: TGCAGCGCCGTGACAGGGGAAGGTGAAAAACTGTTTTTT
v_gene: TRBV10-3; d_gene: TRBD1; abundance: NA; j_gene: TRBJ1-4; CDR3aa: CAISENTGAGEKLFF; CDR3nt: TGTGCCATCAGCGAAAATACAGGGGCGGGCGAAAAACTGTTTTTT
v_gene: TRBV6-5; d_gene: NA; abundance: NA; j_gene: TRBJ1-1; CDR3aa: CASSYSGGRNTEAFF; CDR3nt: TGTGCCAGCAGTTACTCCGGGGGGCGGAACACTGAAGCTTTCTTT
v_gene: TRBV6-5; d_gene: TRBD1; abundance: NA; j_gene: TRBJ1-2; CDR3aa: CASSRSQGRGGYTF; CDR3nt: TGTGCCAGCAGCCGATCACAGGGGCGAGGGGGCTACACCTTC
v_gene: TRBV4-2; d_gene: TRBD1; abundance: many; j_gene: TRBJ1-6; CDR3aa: CASSQDSGRGQLFSPLHF; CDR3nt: TGTGCCAGCAGCCAAGATTCGGGGCGGGGACAGTTGTTTTCACCCCTCCACTTT
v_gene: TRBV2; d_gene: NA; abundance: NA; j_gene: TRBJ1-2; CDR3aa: CASSEPSYGYTF; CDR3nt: TGTGCCAGCAGTGAACCCAGCTATGGCTACACCTTC
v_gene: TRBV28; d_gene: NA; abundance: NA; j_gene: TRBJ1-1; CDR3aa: CASSLRARGSEAFF; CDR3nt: TGTGCCAGCAGTTTAAGGGCTAGGGGCAGTGAAGCTTTCTTT
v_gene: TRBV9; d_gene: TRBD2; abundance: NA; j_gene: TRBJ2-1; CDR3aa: CASSVGAGGRREQFF; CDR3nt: TGTGCCAGCAGCGTAGGGGCGGGAGGGCGACGTGAGCAGTTCTTC
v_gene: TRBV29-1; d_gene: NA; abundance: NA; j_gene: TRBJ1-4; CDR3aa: CSGGTGNEKLFF; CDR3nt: TGCAGCGGCGGGACGGGGAATGAAAAACTGTTTTTT
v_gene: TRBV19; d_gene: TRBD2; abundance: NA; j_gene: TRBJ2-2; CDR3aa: CACRRRRGANTGELFF; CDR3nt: TGTGCCTGCCGGAGAAGGCGGGGGGCCAACACCGGGGAGCTGTTTTTT
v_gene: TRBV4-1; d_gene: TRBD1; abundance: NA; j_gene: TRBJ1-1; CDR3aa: CASSQDHTGVTEAFF; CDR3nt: TGCGCCAGCAGCCAAGATCACACAGGGGTTACTGAAGCTTTCTTT
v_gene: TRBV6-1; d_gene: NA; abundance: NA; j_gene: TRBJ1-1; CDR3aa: CASREAPDTEAFF; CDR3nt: TGTGCCAGCAGAGAGGCGCCGGACACTGAAGCTTTCTTT